The sequence of this T cell receptor (beta chain) was determined in a study of T cell responses to AZD1222 COVID-19 vaccine. Profiled with immunoSEQ multiplex PCR; TCRdb holds only in-frame clones, not every one. The data hold about 120,000 clones, with about 85% observed a single time. Trimming pared 0 bases from V and 7 bases from J, leaving 6 bases between. This CDR3 is built from 12 residues. In germline, CDR1 is WNHNN, CDR2 SYGVQD (reference sequence). This receptor was taken from an adult who received the AZD1222 COVID-19 vaccine. Source: peripheral blood, taken 28 days after the second AZD1222 dose. This chain connects TRBV10-1 to TRBJ1-1; D gene unclear. The CDR3 DNA is TGCGCCAGCAGTGAGTCCGCCGGTGAAGCTTTCTTT. Its protein is CASSESAGEAFF.